This record covers a single T cell receptor beta chain. The sample originates from a study of blood T cell repertoires in COVID-19. At the level of the study: Researchers got acute and convalescent COVID-19 samples from the United States, Italy and Spain. Sources were T cells, B-cell-depleted T cells, or PBMCs; the material itself was cDNA or gDNA.

The V end was cut by 1 base, the J end by 7 bases, with 10 bases between. Germline-derived CDR1 and CDR2 are SGHAT and FQNNGV. The CDR3 sequence is 13 residues long. Study processing details: The authors estimated nucleated cell counts from reference gene primer amplification. Assay: immunoSEQ multiplex PCR; the TCRdb copy retains only in-frame clones and omits some. V, J and clone size are those of that table, while D and trimming were read from the DNA. The table lists 150,000 to 170,000 clones, roughly 83% of them singletons. The V and J genes are TRBV11-2 and TRBJ1-1; D possibly corresponds to TRBD1 (6 bases). Sequencing input: peripheral blood. The TCR sequence derives from a woman between 55 and 75 years old with acute or convalescent COVID-19. In DNA form, the CDR3 reads TGTGCCAGCAGCTTAGGGGGGCAAGGTGAAGCTTTCTTT. This gives the protein CASSLGGQGEAFF.